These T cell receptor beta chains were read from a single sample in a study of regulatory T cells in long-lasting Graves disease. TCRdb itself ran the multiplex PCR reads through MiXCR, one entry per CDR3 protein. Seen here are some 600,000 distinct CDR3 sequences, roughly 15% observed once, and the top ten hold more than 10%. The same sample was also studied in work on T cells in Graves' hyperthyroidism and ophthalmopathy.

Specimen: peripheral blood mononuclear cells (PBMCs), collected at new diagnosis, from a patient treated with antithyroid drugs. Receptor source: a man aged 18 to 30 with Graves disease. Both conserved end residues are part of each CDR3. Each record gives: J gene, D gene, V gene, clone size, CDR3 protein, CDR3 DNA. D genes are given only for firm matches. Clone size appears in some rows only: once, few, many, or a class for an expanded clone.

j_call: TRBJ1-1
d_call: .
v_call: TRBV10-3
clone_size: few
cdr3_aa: CAISDRGGTEAFF
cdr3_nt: TGTGCCATCAGTGACAGGGGCGGAACTGAAGCTTTCTTT

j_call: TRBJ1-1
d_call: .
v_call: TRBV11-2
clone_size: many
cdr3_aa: CASSLGSGTEAFF
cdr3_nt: TGTGCCAGCAGCTTAGGTAGCGGAACTGAAGCTTTCTTT

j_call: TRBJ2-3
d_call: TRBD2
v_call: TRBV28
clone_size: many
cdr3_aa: CASSKRGSRAQYF
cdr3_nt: TGTGCCAGCAGCAAGCGGGGCTCCCGTGCGCAGTATTTT

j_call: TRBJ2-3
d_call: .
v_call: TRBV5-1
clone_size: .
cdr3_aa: CASSFTLRAPSGTDTQYF
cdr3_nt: TGCGCCAGCAGCTTTACCCTCCGGGCACCTTCGGGCACAGATACGCAGTATTTT

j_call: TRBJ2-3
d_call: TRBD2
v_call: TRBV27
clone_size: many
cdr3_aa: CASSIGLAGVQGTDTQYF
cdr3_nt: TGTGCCAGCAGTATAGGACTAGCGGGAGTCCAGGGAACAGATACGCAGTATTTT

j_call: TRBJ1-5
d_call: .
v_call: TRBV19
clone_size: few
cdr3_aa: CASSPRQGFQPQHF
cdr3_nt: TGTGCCAGTAGTCCCCGTCAGGGCTTCCAGCCCCAGCATTTT

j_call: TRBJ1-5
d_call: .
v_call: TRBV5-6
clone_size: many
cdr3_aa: CASSAAPTGNQPQHF
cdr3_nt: TGTGCCAGCAGCGCGGCTCCCACCGGCAATCAGCCCCAGCATTTT

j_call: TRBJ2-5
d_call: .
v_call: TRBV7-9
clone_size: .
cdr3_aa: CASSQPFSETQYF
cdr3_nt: TGTGCCAGCAGCCAACCATTTTCGGAGACCCAGTACTTC

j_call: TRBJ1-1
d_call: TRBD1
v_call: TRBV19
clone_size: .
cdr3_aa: CASSWTGNVMNTEAFF
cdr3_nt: TGTGCCAGTAGTTGGACAGGGAACGTCATGAACACTGAAGCTTTCTTT

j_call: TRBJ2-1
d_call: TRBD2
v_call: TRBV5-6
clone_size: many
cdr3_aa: CASSRTLAAVYNEQFF
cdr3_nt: TGTGCCAGCAGCCGTACACTAGCGGCCGTTTACAATGAGCAGTTCTTC

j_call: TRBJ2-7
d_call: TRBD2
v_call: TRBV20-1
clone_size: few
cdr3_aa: CSARELAGGNSYEQYF
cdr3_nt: TGCAGTGCTAGAGAGTTAGCGGGAGGCAACTCCTACGAGCAGTACTTC

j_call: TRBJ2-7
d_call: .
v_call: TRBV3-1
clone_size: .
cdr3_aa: CASSQGFLVGREQYF
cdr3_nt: TGTGCCAGCAGCCAAGGGTTTCTAGTCGGGCGCGAGCAGTACTTC

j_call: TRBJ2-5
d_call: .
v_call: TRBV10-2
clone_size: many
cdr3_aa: CASSDTGGDQETQYF
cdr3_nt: TGCGCCAGCAGTGATACAGGGGGGGACCAAGAGACCCAGTACTTC

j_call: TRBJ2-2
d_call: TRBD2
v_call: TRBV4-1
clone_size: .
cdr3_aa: CASSQDAGASNTGELFF
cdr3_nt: TGCGCCAGCAGCCAAGATGCGGGAGCCTCGAACACCGGGGAGCTGTTTTTT

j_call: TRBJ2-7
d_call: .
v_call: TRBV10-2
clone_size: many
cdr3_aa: CASTDGISYEQYF
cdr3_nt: TGCGCCAGCACTGACGGGATTTCCTACGAGCAGTACTTC

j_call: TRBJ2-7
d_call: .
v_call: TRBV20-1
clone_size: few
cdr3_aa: CSARATFSYEQYF
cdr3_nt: TGCAGTGCTAGAGCGACATTCTCCTACGAGCAGTACTTC

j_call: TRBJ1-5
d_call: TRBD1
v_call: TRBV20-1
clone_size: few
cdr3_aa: CSAARDSDQPQHF
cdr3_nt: TGCAGTGCTGCCAGGGACAGTGATCAGCCCCAGCATTTT

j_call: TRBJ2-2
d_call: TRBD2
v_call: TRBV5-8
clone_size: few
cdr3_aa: CASSLPGLASGELFF
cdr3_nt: TGTGCCAGCAGCTTACCGGGACTAGCATCCGGGGAGCTGTTTTTT

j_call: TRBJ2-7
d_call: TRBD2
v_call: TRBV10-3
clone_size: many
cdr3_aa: CAISEGGRASEQYF
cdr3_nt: TGTGCCATCAGTGAAGGCGGGAGGGCTAGCGAGCAGTACTTC

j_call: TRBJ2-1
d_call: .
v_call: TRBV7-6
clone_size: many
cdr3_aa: CASSRTDYNEQFF
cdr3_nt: TGTGCCAGCAGCCGGACGGACTACAATGAGCAGTTCTTC

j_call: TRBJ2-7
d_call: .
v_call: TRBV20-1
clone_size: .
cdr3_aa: CSARGHEQYF
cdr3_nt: TGCAGTGCTAGAGGGCACGAGCAGTACTTC

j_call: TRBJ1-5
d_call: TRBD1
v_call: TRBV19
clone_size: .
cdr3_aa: CASSTTGGHINQPQHF
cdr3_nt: TGTGCCAGTAGTACCACAGGGGGACATATTAATCAGCCCCAGCATTTT

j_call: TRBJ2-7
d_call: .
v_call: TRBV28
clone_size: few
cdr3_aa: CASSLERSGYEQYF
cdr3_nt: TGTGCCAGCAGTTTAGAGAGGTCGGGATACGAGCAGTACTTC

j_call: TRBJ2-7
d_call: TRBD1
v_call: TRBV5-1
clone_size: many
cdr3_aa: CASSLSWTGIDEQYF
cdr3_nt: TGCGCCAGCAGCTTGAGTTGGACAGGGATAGACGAGCAGTACTTC

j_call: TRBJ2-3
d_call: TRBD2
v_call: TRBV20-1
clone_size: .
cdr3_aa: CIVAGRGRDTQYF
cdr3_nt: TGCATTGTAGCGGGACGGGGTAGAGATACGCAGTATTTT

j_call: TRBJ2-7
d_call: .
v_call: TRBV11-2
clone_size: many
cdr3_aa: CASSLRGPTAYEQYF
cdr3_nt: TGTGCCAGCAGCTTAAGGGGTCCGACCGCCTACGAGCAGTACTTC

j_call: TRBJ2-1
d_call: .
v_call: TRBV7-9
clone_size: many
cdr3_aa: CASSSGGEQFF
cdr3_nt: TGTGCCAGCAGCTCAGGCGGTGAGCAGTTCTTC

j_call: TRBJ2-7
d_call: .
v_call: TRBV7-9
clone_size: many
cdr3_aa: CASSFRGGAIYEQYF
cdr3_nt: TGTGCCAGCAGCTTTAGGGGGGGGGCCATCTACGAGCAGTACTTC

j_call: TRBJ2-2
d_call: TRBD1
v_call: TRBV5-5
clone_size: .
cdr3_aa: CASSWGQTNTGELFF
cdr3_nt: TGTGCCAGCAGCTGGGGACAGACCAACACCGGGGAGCTGTTTTTT

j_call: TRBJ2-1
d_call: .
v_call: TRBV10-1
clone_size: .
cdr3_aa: CASSERRGEWNEQFF
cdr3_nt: TGCGCCAGCAGTGAGCGCAGGGGGGAATGGAATGAGCAGTTCTTC

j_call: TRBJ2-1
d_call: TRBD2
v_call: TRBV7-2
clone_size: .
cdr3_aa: CASSPPPGRINEQFF
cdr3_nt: TGTGCCAGCAGCCCCCCCCCCGGGAGGATTAATGAGCAGTTCTTC

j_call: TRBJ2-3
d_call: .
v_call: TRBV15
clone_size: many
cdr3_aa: CATSRAMGSPDTQYF
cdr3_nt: TGTGCCACCAGCAGAGCGATGGGTAGCCCAGATACGCAGTATTTT

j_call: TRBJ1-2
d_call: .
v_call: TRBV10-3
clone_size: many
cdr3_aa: CAISRGNRDAKSDGYTF
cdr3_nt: TGTGCCATCAGTAGAGGCAACCGGGACGCCAAATCTGATGGCTACACCTTC

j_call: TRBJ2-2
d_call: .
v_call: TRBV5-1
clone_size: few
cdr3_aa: CASSQGGSTGELFF
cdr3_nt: TGCGCCAGCAGCCAGGGGGGCTCCACCGGGGAGCTGTTTTTT

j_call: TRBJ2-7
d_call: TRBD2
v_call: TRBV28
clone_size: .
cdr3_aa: CASSLLAGVSAEQYF
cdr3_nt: TGTGCCAGCAGTTTACTAGCGGGAGTTTCGGCTGAGCAGTACTTC

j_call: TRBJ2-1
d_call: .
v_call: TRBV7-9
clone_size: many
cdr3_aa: CASSFSAGPSYNEQFF
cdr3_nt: TGTGCCAGCAGCTTTTCGGCGGGCCCATCCTACAATGAGCAGTTCTTC

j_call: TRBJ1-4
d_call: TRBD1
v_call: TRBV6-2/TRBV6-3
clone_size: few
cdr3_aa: CASSYRSPGTGLEKLFF
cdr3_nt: TGTGCCAGCAGTTACCGTAGCCCAGGGACAGGGCTTGAAAAACTGTTTTTT

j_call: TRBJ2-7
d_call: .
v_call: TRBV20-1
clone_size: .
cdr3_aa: CSARQRSSYEQYF
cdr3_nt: TGCAGTGCTAGACAGAGGAGCTCCTACGAGCAGTACTTC

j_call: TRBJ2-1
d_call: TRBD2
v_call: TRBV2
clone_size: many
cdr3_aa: CASRGTSRPDGEQFF
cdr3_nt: TGTGCCAGCAGGGGGACTAGCCGACCGGACGGGGAGCAGTTCTTC

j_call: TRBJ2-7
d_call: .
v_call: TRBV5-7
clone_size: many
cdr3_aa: CASSVPYEQYF
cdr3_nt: TGTGCCAGCAGCGTCCCCTACGAGCAGTACTTC

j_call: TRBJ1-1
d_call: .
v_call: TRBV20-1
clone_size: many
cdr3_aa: CSARQDGDTEAFF
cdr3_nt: TGCAGTGCTAGGCAGGACGGGGACACTGAAGCTTTCTTT

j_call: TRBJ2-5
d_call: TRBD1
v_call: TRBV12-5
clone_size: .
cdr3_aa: CASGYGQGRETQYF
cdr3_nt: TGTGCTAGTGGTTACGGACAGGGAAGAGAGACCCAGTACTTC

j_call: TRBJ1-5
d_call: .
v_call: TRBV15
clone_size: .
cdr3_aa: CATSRGGEDQPQHF
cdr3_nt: TGTGCCACCAGCAGAGGAGGGGAAGATCAGCCCCAGCATTTT

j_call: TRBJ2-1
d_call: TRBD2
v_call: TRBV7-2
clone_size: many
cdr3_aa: CASSLGWASGRGNEQFF
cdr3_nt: TGTGCCAGCAGCTTAGGCTGGGCTAGCGGGCGGGGCAATGAGCAGTTCTTC

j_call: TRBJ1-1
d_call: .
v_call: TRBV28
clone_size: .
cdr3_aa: CASSLGSRTEAFF
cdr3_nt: TGTGCCAGCAGTTTGGGCTCACGGACTGAAGCTTTCTTT

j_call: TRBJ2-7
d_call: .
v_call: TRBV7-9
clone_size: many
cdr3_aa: CASSYTRDTYEQYF
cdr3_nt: TGTGCCAGCAGTTATACCCGGGACACCTACGAGCAGTACTTC

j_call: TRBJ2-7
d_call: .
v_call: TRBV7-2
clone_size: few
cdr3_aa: CASSLDPLYEQYF
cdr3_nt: TGTGCCAGCAGCTTAGACCCTCTCTACGAGCAGTACTTC

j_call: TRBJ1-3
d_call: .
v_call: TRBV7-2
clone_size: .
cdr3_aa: CASSATGSSGNTIYF
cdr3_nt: TGTGCCAGCAGCGCGACGGGAAGCTCTGGAAACACCATATATTTT

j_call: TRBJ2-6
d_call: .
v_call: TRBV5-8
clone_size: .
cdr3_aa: CASSSTGTGANVLTF
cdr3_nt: TGTGCCAGCAGCTCGACTGGGACTGGGGCCAACGTCCTGACTTTC

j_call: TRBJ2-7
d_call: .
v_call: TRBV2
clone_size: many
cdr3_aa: CASSAPLTYEQYF
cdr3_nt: TGTGCCAGCAGCGCACCCCTCACCTACGAGCAGTACTTC

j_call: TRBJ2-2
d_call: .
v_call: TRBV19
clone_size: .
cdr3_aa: CASSIVRHTGELFF
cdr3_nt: TGTGCCAGTAGTATAGTTCGTCACACCGGGGAGCTGTTTTTT

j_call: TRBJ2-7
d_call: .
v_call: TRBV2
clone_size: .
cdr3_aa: CASSDPHYEQYF
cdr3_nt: TGTGCCAGCAGCGACCCTCATTACGAGCAGTACTTC